These 15 T cell receptor beta chains came from one sample sequenced in a study of shared clonotypes between healthy human individuals. Some clones are missing from TCRdb's copy, which holds only in-frame ones; the method was immunoSEQ multiplex PCR. The profile shows about 380,000 clones, approximately 97% of them singletons. The sample consisted of memory CD8+ T cells sorted from blood. Noted subset: CD45RO+ cells pooled with CCR7-negative TemRA cells. The receptors originated from a man between 25 and 39 years old in good health.

In nucleotides, the CDR3 is TGTGCCAGCAGCTCTGGGGACGGGACAGGTACGACGAGCTCCTACGAGCAGTACTTC. Its protein product is CASSSGDGTGTTSSYEQYF. V is TRBV5-4 and J is TRBJ2-7; 8 bases agree with TRBD1. V trimming: 3 bases; J trimming: 0 bases; junction bases outside the gene matches: 17. Germline lookup yields CDR1 SGHNT and CDR2 YYREEE (reference sequence). This CDR3 is 19 amino acids long.

The chain couples TRBV27 to TRBJ2-3; no clear D. Germline-derived CDR1 and CDR2 are MNHEY and SMNVEV (reference sequence). The CDR3 spans 15 residues. V gave up 4 bases and J gave up 1 base, with 12 bases separating them. The CDR3 sequence is CASSSRVFGTDTQYF. The DNA of the CDR3 is TGTGCCAGCAGTTCTCGGGTGTTTGGCACAGATACGCAGTATTTT.

J is TRBJ2-3 and V is TRBV4-1, with D possibly TRBD1 on 6 matching bases. Between the trimmed V and J ends, which lost 4 bases and 2 bases, there was a span of 16 bases. The CDR3 is 16 residues long. Germline assignment: CDR1 MGHRA and CDR2 YSYEKL. The CDR3 reads CASSRPLRDNTDTQYF. CDR3 DNA: TGCGCCAGCAGCCGCCCCCTCCGGGACAACACAGATACGCAGTATTTT.

This clone was recorded only once. This chain uses TRBV7-3 with TRBJ2-3, with 7 bases fitting TRBD1. Germline trimming cut 5 bases from V and 3 bases from J; bases unmatched to any gene: 8. Germline CDR1 and CDR2: SGHTA and FQGTGA. CDR3 length: 15 amino acids. CDR3 bases: TGTGCCAGCAGCCCAGGTCCAGGGGGAACAGATACGCAGTATTTT. Protein product: CASSPGPGGTDTQYF.

The chain is built from TRBV18 and TRBJ2-5; D gene ambiguous. The CDR3 consists of 13 residues. Deletions cut 1 base from V and 0 bases from J, with 3 bases between. The germline V gene has CDR1 KGHSH and CDR2 LQKENI. CDR3 residues: CASSPQYQETQYF. The DNA of the CDR3 is TGTGCCAGCTCACCACAGTACCAAGAGACCCAGTACTTC.

The chain links TRBV28 to TRBJ1-4; D is ambiguous. The CDR3 is made up of 12 amino acids. The germline CDR1 and CDR2 sequences are MDHEN and SYDVKM. V gave up 5 bases and J gave up 8 bases, with 9 bases separating them. The CDR3, as DNA: TGTGCCAGCAGTCCGGCCTGGGAAAAACTGTTTTTT. Residues: CASSPAWEKLFF.

J is TRBJ1-3 and V is TRBV5-4; D unresolved. Germline V CDR1 and CDR2: SGHNT, YYREEE (reference sequence). CDR3 length: 12 amino acids. Between the trimmed V and J ends, which lost 0 bases and 4 bases, there was a span of 2 bases. CDR3: CASSLEGNTIYF. CDR3 nucleotide sequence: TGTGCCAGCAGCTTGGAGGGAAACACCATATATTTT.

In this sample, this clone turned up once. The chain uses TRBV6-1 and TRBJ2-7; TRBD2 matches at 7 bases. Germline V gene lookup returns CDR1 MNHNS and CDR2 SASEGT. The CDR3 runs 16 residues. J gave up 2 bases and V 3 bases, and 10 bases lay outside the gene matches. CDR3 sequence (DNA): TGTGCCAGCAGTGACTTAGTGGGAGGGCTCACCTACGAGCAGTACTTC. Amino acids: CASSDLVGGLTYEQYF.

Points on this clone: The sample contains more than one DNA sequence encoding this CDR3. V is TRBV6-5 and J is TRBJ1-1; 8 nucleotides match TRBD1. This CDR3 is 12 amino acids long. CDR1 and CDR2 (germline): MNHEY, SVGAGI. Trimming took 5 bases from V and 5 from J; bases not matched to a gene: 1. The CDR3 DNA follows: TGTGCCAGCAGTACAGGGGGAACTGAAGCTTTCTTT. Protein: CASSTGGTEAFF.

The chain couples TRBV2 to TRBJ2-2, with D perhaps matching TRBD2 (5 bases). Trimming removed 6 bases from V and 2 bases from J, with 10 bases in between. The CDR3 contains 14 residues. Per the germline V gene, CDR1 is SNHLY and CDR2 is FYNNEI. The CDR3 DNA sequence: TGTGCCAGCAGGCGGACTGTAAACACCGGGGAGCTGTTTTTT. Translated: CASRRTVNTGELFF.

The V gene is TRBV7-3, the J gene TRBJ2-2, with 7 bases fitting TRBD2. Germline loops: CDR1 SGHTA, CDR2 FQGTGA. The V segment lost 6 bases and the J segment 7 bases; nucleotides outside the gene matches: 5. This CDR3 has 13 amino acids. This CDR3 reads CASSPSGDGELFF. CDR3 coding DNA: TGTGCCAGCAGTCCGAGCGGGGACGGGGAGCTGTTTTTT.

The CDR3 loop is CASSQDRGGFHEAFF. CDR3 DNA sequence: TGCGCCAGCAGCCAAGATCGGGGGGGATTCCATGAAGCTTTCTTT. This chain joins TRBV4-1 and TRBJ1-1, with TRBD1 as a possible D gene (5 bases). Between the trimmed V and J ends, which lost 0 bases and 7 bases, there was a span of 15 bases. This CDR3 has 15 residues. Germline values: CDR1 MGHRA, CDR2 YSYEKL.

The V gene is TRBV6-5, the J gene TRBJ1-2, with D hard to call. CDR1 is MNHEY and CDR2 is SVGAGI in the germline V gene. V lost 0 bases, J lost 1 base, and 9 bases lay in between. The CDR3 contains 15 residues. The CDR3 region has the DNA TGTGCCAGCAGTTACTCTGGCGGTTATAACTATGGCTACACCTTC. Translated: CASSYSGGYNYGYTF.

This sequence joins TRBV4-1 and TRBJ2-2, with D maybe TRBD2 (5 bases). Germline CDR1 and CDR2: MGHRA and YSYEKL. The CDR3 loop spans 17 amino acids. Trimming pared 1 base from V and 0 bases from J, leaving 12 bases between. CDR3 region: CASSQGFVGANTGELFF. The CDR3 nucleotides are TGCGCCAGCAGCCAAGGTTTTGTGGGAGCGAACACCGGGGAGCTGTTTTTT.

For the CDR3, the DNA is TGTGCCAGCAGCCCTCTCGCGGCCCGCTCCTACAATGAGCAGTTCTTC. Translation gives CASSPLAARSYNEQFF. The chain is built from TRBV11-1 and TRBJ2-1, with unresolved D. From germline, CDR1 is SGHAT and CDR2 FQDESV (reference sequence). V gave up 5 bases and J gave up 0 bases, with 14 bases separating them. CDR3 length: 16 residues.